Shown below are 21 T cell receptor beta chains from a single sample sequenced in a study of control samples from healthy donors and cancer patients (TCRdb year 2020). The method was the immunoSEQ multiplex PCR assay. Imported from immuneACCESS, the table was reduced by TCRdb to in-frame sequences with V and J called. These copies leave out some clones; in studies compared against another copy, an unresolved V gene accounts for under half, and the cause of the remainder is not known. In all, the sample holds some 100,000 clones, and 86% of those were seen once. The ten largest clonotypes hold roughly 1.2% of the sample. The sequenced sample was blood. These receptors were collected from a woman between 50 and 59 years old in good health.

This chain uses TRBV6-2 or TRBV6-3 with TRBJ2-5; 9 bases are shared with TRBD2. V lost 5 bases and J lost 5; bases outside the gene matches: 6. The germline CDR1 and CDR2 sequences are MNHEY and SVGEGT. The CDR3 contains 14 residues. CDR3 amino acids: CASSKWTSEETQYF. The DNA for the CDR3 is TGTGCCAGCAGTAAATGGACTAGCGAGGAGACCCAGTACTTC.

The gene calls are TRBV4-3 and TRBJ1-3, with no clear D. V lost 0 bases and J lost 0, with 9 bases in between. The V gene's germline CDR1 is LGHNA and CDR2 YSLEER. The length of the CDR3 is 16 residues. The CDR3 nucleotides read TGCGCCAGCAGCCAAGATCGGGGATACTCTGGAAACACCATATATTTT. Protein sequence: CASSQDRGYSGNTIYF.

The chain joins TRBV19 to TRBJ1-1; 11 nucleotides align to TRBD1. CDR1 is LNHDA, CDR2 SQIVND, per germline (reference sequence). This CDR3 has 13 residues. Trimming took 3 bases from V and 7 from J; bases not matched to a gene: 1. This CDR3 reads CASSIGTGGEAFF. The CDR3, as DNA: TGTGCCAGTAGTATCGGGACAGGGGGTGAAGCTTTCTTT.

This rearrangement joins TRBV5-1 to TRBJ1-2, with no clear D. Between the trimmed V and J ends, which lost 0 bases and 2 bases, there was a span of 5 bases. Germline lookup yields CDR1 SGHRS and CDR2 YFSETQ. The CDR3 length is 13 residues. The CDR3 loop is CASSLGLNYGYTF. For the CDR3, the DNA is TGCGCCAGCAGCTTGGGGTTAAACTATGGCTACACCTTC.

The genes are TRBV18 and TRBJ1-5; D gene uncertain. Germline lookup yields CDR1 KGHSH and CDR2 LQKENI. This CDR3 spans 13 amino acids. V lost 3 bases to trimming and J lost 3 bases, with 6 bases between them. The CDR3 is CASSPGTNQPQHF. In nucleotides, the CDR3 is TGTGCCAGCTCACCGGGAACCAATCAGCCCCAGCATTTT.

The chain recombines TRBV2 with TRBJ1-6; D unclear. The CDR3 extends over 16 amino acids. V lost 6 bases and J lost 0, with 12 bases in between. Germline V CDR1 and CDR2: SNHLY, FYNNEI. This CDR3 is CASRILGSSYNSPLHF. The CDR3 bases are TGTGCCAGCAGGATCCTCGGGAGCTCCTATAATTCACCCCTCCACTTT. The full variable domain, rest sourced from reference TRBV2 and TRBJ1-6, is EPEVTQTPSHQVTQMGQEVILRCVPISNHLYFYWYRQILGQKVEFLVSFYNNEISEKSEIFDDQFSVERPDGSNFTLKIRSTKLEDSAMYFCASRILGSSYNSPLHFGNGTRLTVT.

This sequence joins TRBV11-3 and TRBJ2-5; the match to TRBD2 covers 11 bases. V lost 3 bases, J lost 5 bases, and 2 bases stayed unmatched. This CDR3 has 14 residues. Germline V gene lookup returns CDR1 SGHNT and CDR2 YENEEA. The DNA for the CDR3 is TGTGCCAGCAGCTTTACTAGCGGGAGTGAGACCCAGTACTTC. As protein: CASSFTSGSETQYF.

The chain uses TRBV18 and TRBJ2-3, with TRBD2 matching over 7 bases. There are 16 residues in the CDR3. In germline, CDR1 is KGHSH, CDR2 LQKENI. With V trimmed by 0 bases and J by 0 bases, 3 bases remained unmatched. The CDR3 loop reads CASSPPGGGSTDTQYF. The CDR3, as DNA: TGTGCCAGCTCACCACCGGGGGGGGGAAGCACAGATACGCAGTATTTT.

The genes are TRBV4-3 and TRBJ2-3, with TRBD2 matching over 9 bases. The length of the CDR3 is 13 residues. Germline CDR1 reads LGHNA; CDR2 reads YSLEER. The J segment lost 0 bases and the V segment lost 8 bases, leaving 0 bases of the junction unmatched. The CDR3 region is CASGTSSTDTQYF. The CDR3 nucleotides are TGCGCCAGCGGGACTAGCAGCACAGATACGCAGTATTTT.

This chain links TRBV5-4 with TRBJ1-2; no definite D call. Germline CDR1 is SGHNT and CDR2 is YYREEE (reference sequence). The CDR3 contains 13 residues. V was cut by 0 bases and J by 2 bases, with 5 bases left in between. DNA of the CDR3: TGTGCCAGCAGCTTGGACAGAAACTATGGCTACACCTTC. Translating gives CASSLDRNYGYTF.

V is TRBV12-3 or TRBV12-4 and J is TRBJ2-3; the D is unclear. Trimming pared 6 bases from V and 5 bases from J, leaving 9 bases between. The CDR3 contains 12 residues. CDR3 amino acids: CASSLTGDTQYF. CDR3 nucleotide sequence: TGTGCCAGCAGCTTGACCGGAGATACGCAGTATTTT.

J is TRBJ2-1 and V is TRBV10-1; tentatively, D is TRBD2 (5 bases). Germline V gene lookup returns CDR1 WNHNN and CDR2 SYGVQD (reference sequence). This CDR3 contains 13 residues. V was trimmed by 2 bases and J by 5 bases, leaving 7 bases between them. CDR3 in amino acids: CASSEEGDNEQFF. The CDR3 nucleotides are TGCGCCAGCAGTGAGGAGGGAGACAATGAGCAGTTCTTC.

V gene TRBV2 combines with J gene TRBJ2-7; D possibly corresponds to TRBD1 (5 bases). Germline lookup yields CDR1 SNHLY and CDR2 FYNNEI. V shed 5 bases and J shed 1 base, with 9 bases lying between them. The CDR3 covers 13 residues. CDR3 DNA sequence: TGTGCCAGCAGTACGGACACTTCCTACGAGCAGTACTTC. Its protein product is CASSTDTSYEQYF.

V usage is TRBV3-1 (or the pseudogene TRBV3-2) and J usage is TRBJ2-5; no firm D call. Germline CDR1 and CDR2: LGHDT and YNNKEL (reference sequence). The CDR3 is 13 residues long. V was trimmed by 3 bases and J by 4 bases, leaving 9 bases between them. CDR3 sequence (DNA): TGTGCCAGCAGCCAGTTCACCCGAGAGACCCAGTACTTC. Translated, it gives CASSQFTRETQYF.

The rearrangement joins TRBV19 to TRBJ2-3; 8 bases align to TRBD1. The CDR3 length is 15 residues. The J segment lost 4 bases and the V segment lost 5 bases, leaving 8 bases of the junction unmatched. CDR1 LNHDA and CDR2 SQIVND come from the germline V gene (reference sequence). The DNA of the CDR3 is TGTGCCAGTAGTGTTCGGACAGGGTCGGCAGATACGCAGTATTTT. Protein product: CASSVRTGSADTQYF.

DNA for the CDR3: TGTGCCAGCAGCGGGCGGGACGGGAGGACTGAAGCTTTCTTT. It translates to CASSGRDGRTEAFF. This sequence joins TRBV9 and TRBJ1-1, with D possibly TRBD1 on 5 matching bases. The CDR3 is 14 amino acids. Trimming pared 3 bases from V and 5 bases from J, leaving 14 bases between. Germline CDR1 SGDLS, CDR2 YYNGEE.

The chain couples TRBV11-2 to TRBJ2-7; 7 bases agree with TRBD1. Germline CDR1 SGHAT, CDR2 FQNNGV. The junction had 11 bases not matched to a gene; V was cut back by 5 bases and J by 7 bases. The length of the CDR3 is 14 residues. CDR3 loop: CASSKERGLGEQYF. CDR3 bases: TGTGCCAGCAGCAAAGAAAGGGGGCTGGGGGAGCAGTACTTC.

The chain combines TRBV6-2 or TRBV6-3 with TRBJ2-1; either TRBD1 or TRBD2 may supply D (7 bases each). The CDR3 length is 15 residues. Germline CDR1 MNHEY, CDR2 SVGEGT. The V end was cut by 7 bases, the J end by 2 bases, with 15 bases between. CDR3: CASTPRGGTYNEQFF. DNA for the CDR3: TGTGCCAGCACCCCCAGGGGGGGGACCTACAATGAGCAGTTCTTC.

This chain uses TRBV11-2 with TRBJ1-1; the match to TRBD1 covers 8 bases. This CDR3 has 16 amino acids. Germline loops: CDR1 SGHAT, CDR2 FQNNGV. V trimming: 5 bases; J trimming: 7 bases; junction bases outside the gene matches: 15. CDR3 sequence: CASSIGRGQGPYEAFF. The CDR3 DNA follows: TGTGCCAGCAGCATAGGGAGAGGACAGGGCCCTTATGAAGCTTTCTTT.

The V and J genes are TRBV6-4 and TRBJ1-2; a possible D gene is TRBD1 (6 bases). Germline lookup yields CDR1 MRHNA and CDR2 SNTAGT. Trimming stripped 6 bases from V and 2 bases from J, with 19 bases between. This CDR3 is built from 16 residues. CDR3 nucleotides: TGTGCCAGCAGACCGACAGGAAATTCGGTGAACTATGGCTACACCTTC. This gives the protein CASRPTGNSVNYGYTF.

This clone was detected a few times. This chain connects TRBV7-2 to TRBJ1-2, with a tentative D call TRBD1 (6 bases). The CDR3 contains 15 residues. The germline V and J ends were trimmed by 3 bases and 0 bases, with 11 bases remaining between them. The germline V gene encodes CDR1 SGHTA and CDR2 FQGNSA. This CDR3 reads CASSLSGVSNYGYTF. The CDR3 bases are TGTGCCAGCAGCTTGTCAGGGGTATCTAACTATGGCTACACCTTC. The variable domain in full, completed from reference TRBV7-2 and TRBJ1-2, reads GAGVSQSPSNKVTEKGKDVELRCDPISGHTALYWYRQSLGQGLEFLIYFQGNSAPDKSGLPSDRFSAERTGGSVSTLTIQRTQQEDSAVYLCASSLSGVSNYGYTFGSGTRLTVV.